This T cell receptor (beta chain) emerged from a study of post-analysis software for immune sequencing data (dated by TCRdb to between 2014 and 2017). Background on the whole study: Disease courses on record covered relapsing-remitting, secondary progressive and progressive-relapsing multiple sclerosis, though some patients had no subtype annotation. The patient repertoires were set against 11 previously published healthy control repertoires from donors whose ages ranged from about 6 to 26 years. A subset of samples was prepared in parallel using single-end sample barcoding, then pooled and co-amplified after Illumina adapter ligation.

The method was PCR. The sequencer listed for this sample is Illumina HiSeq 2500. To reduce PCR and sequencing biases, unique molecular identifiers were incorporated into the TCR beta cDNA libraries. Per 1 to 10 million input T cells, some 500,000 cDNA molecules were obtained, such that each molecule approximated one T cell. The patient libraries were prepared and sequenced with the same protocol used for the earlier healthy control dataset. Within a given batch, samples were prepared together, multiplexed and sequenced on the same HiSeq lane. Under the source paper's analysis protocol: Raw barcoded reads were processed with MIGEC, discarding single-read molecular identifier groups before consensus assembly and CDR3 extraction. Clonotype tables were post-analysed with VDJtools, and diversity was normalized by down-sampling all datasets to the smallest sample size. To correct batch-related cross-sample contamination, repertoire overlap clustering matched CDR3 amino acid sequences but not nucleotide sequences. In-frame beta chains were kept once TCRdb had trimmed the public reads at Q25 with fastp and called clones with MiXCR. Records with the same CDR3 protein are collapsed into one entry carrying the most frequent genes and DNA. V and J calls and clone size were set by TCRdb, not the authors. In this sample the table shows about 820,000 distinct CDR3 sequences, about 57% of which occur a single time. The ten most abundant clones make up roughly 4.4% of the sample.

TCR beta repertoires were profiled from peripheral blood of roughly twelve young patients with multiple sclerosis to demonstrate the VDJtools post-analysis software. The multiple sclerosis patients were children and adolescents ranging in age from about 6 to 16 years. The CDR3 starts with the cysteine, ends with the phenylalanine, and has 15 residues. Only the CDR3 DNA is retained, 45 bases long and in frame from the first base. V loses 3 bases, J loses 5 bases, and the germline ends lie 19 bases apart. The germline V gene (reference sequence) supplies CDR1 DFQATT and CDR2 SNEGSKA. Here is what the overall study found, with its caveats: Significantly lower normalized Chao1 diversity was found in multiple sclerosis patients than in controls, suggesting substantial peripheral T-cell clonal expansion. When samples were clustered directly using the F measure, samples prepared in the same batch co-clustered strongly, which prompted a batch-effect correction. Four or five TRBV segments, including TRBV5-6, TRBV5-1 and TRBV20-1, were significantly more frequent in patients than controls. The control group was slightly older than the multiple sclerosis patient group.

Concerning this clonotype itself: What antigen it recognizes has not been identified. Qualities for individual bases were not recorded, and no much larger clone is one base off.

The sequence is built from TRBV20-1 and TRBJ2-5; the D gene assignment is ambiguous. The sequence came from a girl aged 10 to 17 with multiple sclerosis. Sequenced material: blood. In nucleotides, the sequence is TGCAGTGCTAGTTTACCGGTACGGGTTTGGGAGACCCAGTACTTC. This yields the protein CSASLPVRVWETQYF.